This section outlines one T cell receptor beta chain sequence together with its context. The germline gives CDR1 SGHDT, CDR2 YYEEEE. This CDR3 is built from 16 residues. V trimming: 2 bases; J trimming: 0 bases; junction bases outside the gene matches: 6. The data derive from a study of blood T cell repertoires in COVID-19. Study context: Acute and convalescent COVID-19 specimens originated in the United States, Italy and Spain. PBMCs, B-cell-depleted T cells, or T cells were the source of the cDNA or gDNA that made up the material.

Per the original methods: Reference gene primer amplification gave estimated nucleated cell counts. The data were produced by immunoSEQ multiplex PCR, yet TCRdb's version contains in-frame clones alone and is incomplete. That table gives V, J and clone size, and the DNA gave D and trimming. The repertoire holds 60,000 to 95,000 clones, with 90% as singletons. The receptor's source is a woman aged 80 or older with active or convalescent COVID-19. The sample consisted of peripheral blood. V usage is TRBV5-6 and J usage is TRBJ2-7, with 9 bases lining up with TRBD1. The CDR3 sequence: CASSLKGTGSSYEQYF. In DNA form, the CDR3 reads TGTGCCAGCAGCTTAAAGGGGACAGGGAGCTCCTACGAGCAGTACTTC.